The text below deals with one T cell receptor beta chain. Its specificity is unknown. Regarding treatment: roughly 10-day PBMC culture with coronavirus spike peptide pools or control peptides (ViraFEST assay). Positive PCR dates ranged from March to December 2020; these dates predated US Alpha, Beta and Delta variants. Millions of PBMCs went into each well for culture with 7.5 to 10 IU/ml IL-2 and around 10 ug/ml peptide pools. These data are taken from a study of vaccination and CD4 T cells after COVID-19. The CDR3 runs 15 residues. CDR1 is LNHDA and CDR2 is SQIVND in the germline V gene (reference sequence). The V and J ends lost 7 bases and 0 bases, in that order; junction bases with no gene match: 2. The study sequenced cultured CD4+ T cell DNA using the Oncomine TCR Beta short-read assay. TCRdb independently ran MiXCR on the PCR reads; one entry per CDR3 protein. The table shows over 10,000 distinct CDR3 sequences, with 55% to 60% occurring only once.

The chain employs TRBV19 and TRBJ1-4; 10 nucleotides line up with TRBD1. This receptor was taken from a human donor who had recovered from COVID-19. The sequencing sample was made of CD4+ T cells from blood, cultured in vitro. CDR3 DNA sequence: TGTGCCAGTACCGGGACAGGGGCAACTAATGAAAAACTGTTTTTT. This codes for CASTGTGATNEKLFF.